These T cell receptor beta chains were read from a single sample in a study of T-cell reconstitution after alpha-beta-depleted transplantation in children. MiXCR, run by TCRdb on the PCR reads, gives a single entry per CDR3 protein. This table has a few hundred thousand distinct CDR3 sequences, approximately 12% appearing once. The sequencing here drew on PBMCs, taken from the stem cell graft. These receptors were obtained from a human donor who donated a stem cell graft to a child with Fanconi anemia. Each CDR3 is given with its conserved first and last residue. Each record gives: D gene, V gene, J gene, clone size, CDR3 DNA, CDR3 protein. D genes are given only for firm matches. Size is omitted from some rows. Given values are once, few, many or a class for expanded clones.

d_call: .
v_call: TRBV5-1
j_call: TRBJ1-2
clone_size: many
cdr3_nt: TGCGCCAGCAGCTTGGTTTCAGATTATAACTATGGCTACACCTTC
cdr3_aa: CASSLVSDYNYGYTF

d_call: .
v_call: TRBV12-3/TRBV12-4
j_call: TRBJ1-2
clone_size: many
cdr3_nt: TGTGCCAGCAGTTTAATGGGACGGGGGGCCTCCACCTTC
cdr3_aa: CASSLMGRGASTF

d_call: .
v_call: TRBV10-2
j_call: TRBJ2-2
clone_size: many
cdr3_nt: TGCGCCAGCAGGGGGAGGAACACCGGGGAGCTGTTTTTT
cdr3_aa: CASRGRNTGELFF

d_call: .
v_call: TRBV7-2
j_call: TRBJ1-2
clone_size: many
cdr3_nt: TGTGCCAGCAGCCTACCCGACAGATTCAATGGCTACACCTTC
cdr3_aa: CASSLPDRFNGYTF

d_call: TRBD1
v_call: TRBV3-1
j_call: TRBJ1-1
clone_size: few
cdr3_nt: TGTGCCAGCAGCCCGAGGGACAGGGAATGGACTGAAGCTTTCTTT
cdr3_aa: CASSPRDREWTEAFF

d_call: .
v_call: TRBV14
j_call: TRBJ1-4
clone_size: .
cdr3_nt: TGTGCCAGCAGCCAAGATAACTTGGAGGAAAAACTGTTTTTT
cdr3_aa: CASSQDNLEEKLFF

d_call: TRBD1
v_call: TRBV13
j_call: TRBJ1-4
clone_size: many
cdr3_nt: TGTGCCAGCAGCCCTTCGGACAGGGGAATCGATGAAAAACTGTTTTTT
cdr3_aa: CASSPSDRGIDEKLFF

d_call: TRBD1
v_call: TRBV2
j_call: TRBJ1-1
clone_size: many
cdr3_nt: TGTGCCAGCAGTGGACAGGGGACTGGTGAAGCTTTCTTT
cdr3_aa: CASSGQGTGEAFF

d_call: TRBD1
v_call: TRBV9
j_call: TRBJ2-1
clone_size: few
cdr3_nt: TGTGCCAGCAGCGTAGACGGACAGGGGGCGATTGAGCAGTTCTTC
cdr3_aa: CASSVDGQGAIEQFF

d_call: .
v_call: TRBV7-9
j_call: TRBJ1-2
clone_size: .
cdr3_nt: TGTGCCAGCAGCTCGTCCCCGAGCGACTTGTATGGCTACACCTTC
cdr3_aa: CASSSSPSDLYGYTF

d_call: .
v_call: TRBV12-5
j_call: TRBJ2-1
clone_size: many
cdr3_nt: TGTGCTAGTGGTTTGGACAGTTACAATGAGCAGTTCTTC
cdr3_aa: CASGLDSYNEQFF

d_call: .
v_call: TRBV15
j_call: TRBJ1-4
clone_size: .
cdr3_nt: TGTGCCACCAGCAGAGCCGGTCGGGAGACGGGGGAAGGAGGACTGTTTTTT
cdr3_aa: CATSRAGRETGEGGLFF

d_call: .
v_call: TRBV30
j_call: TRBJ1-1
clone_size: few
cdr3_nt: TGTGCCTGGAGTCAGGACGGGACCTTCACGGCTTTCTTT
cdr3_aa: CAWSQDGTFTAFF

d_call: .
v_call: TRBV7-8
j_call: TRBJ1-1
clone_size: many
cdr3_nt: TGTGCCAGCAGCTTAATTCAAAGTACTGAAGCTTTCTTT
cdr3_aa: CASSLIQSTEAFF

d_call: .
v_call: TRBV9
j_call: TRBJ2-3
clone_size: few
cdr3_nt: TGTGCCAGCAGCGAAACCCATAAGGATACGCAGTATTTT
cdr3_aa: CASSETHKDTQYF

d_call: .
v_call: TRBV7-2
j_call: TRBJ2-3
clone_size: many
cdr3_nt: TGTGCCAGCAGCCCGAGGGGTCGGAGCACAGATACGCAGTATTTT
cdr3_aa: CASSPRGRSTDTQYF

d_call: TRBD1
v_call: TRBV5-1
j_call: TRBJ1-2
clone_size: .
cdr3_nt: TGCGCCAGCAGCGATGGGACAGTCGGACCCTATGGCTACACCTTC
cdr3_aa: CASSDGTVGPYGYTF

d_call: .
v_call: TRBV5-1
j_call: TRBJ1-5
clone_size: .
cdr3_nt: TGCGCCAGCAGCTTGATGGGGGGAGAGCCCCAGCATTTT
cdr3_aa: CASSLMGGEPQHF

d_call: .
v_call: TRBV5-1
j_call: TRBJ1-5
clone_size: .
cdr3_nt: TGCGCCAGCAGCTTGGGGGACCATAGCAATCAGCCCCAGCATTTT
cdr3_aa: CASSLGDHSNQPQHF

d_call: .
v_call: TRBV7-2
j_call: TRBJ2-7
clone_size: .
cdr3_nt: TGTGCCAGCAGCCGATTAAGCGACTCCTACGAGCAGTACTTC
cdr3_aa: CASSRLSDSYEQYF

d_call: .
v_call: TRBV27
j_call: TRBJ1-1
clone_size: .
cdr3_nt: TGTGCCAGCAGTTCTTCCTTTATGAACACTGAAGCTTTCTTT
cdr3_aa: CASSSSFMNTEAFF

d_call: .
v_call: TRBV5-5
j_call: TRBJ2-2
clone_size: .
cdr3_nt: TGTGCCAGCAGCTTGGCCGTGCAGATTTCGACCGGGGAGCTGTTTTTT
cdr3_aa: CASSLAVQISTGELFF

d_call: .
v_call: TRBV7-2
j_call: TRBJ2-7
clone_size: .
cdr3_nt: TGTGCCAGCGCTGCGTCTCCAGGTTCCGAGCAGTACTTC
cdr3_aa: CASAASPGSEQYF

d_call: .
v_call: TRBV6-1
j_call: TRBJ2-5
clone_size: few
cdr3_nt: TGTGCCAGCAGTGAGGCGGGCCCGGGAGAGACCCAGTACTTC
cdr3_aa: CASSEAGPGETQYF

d_call: .
v_call: TRBV5-1
j_call: TRBJ2-2
clone_size: few
cdr3_nt: TGCGCCAGCAGCTTGGGGGTCCGCGGCACCGGGGAGCTGTTTTTT
cdr3_aa: CASSLGVRGTGELFF

d_call: TRBD1
v_call: TRBV4-1
j_call: TRBJ1-1
clone_size: few
cdr3_nt: TGCGCCAGCAGCCAAGACCTTGGGACAGACCGCACTGAAGCTTTCTTT
cdr3_aa: CASSQDLGTDRTEAFF

d_call: .
v_call: TRBV2
j_call: TRBJ1-1
clone_size: .
cdr3_nt: TGTGCCAGCAGTTATATCAGGACGGTGAACACTGAAGCTTTCTTT
cdr3_aa: CASSYIRTVNTEAFF

d_call: .
v_call: TRBV5-1
j_call: TRBJ2-3
clone_size: few
cdr3_nt: TGCGCCAGCAGCCCCTTAGCGGAGGCAGATACGCAGTATTTT
cdr3_aa: CASSPLAEADTQYF

d_call: .
v_call: TRBV29-1
j_call: TRBJ2-2
clone_size: .
cdr3_nt: TGCAGCTCCCGTGCAGTCGTCGGCGGGGAGCTGTTTTTT
cdr3_aa: CSSRAVVGGELFF

d_call: TRBD2
v_call: TRBV15
j_call: TRBJ2-1
clone_size: .
cdr3_nt: TGTGCCACCAGCACCGATTCCGGGACTAGTTACAATGAGCAGTTCTTC
cdr3_aa: CATSTDSGTSYNEQFF

d_call: TRBD1
v_call: TRBV7-2
j_call: TRBJ2-3
clone_size: many
cdr3_nt: TGTGCCAGCACAGGGACAGAAGCCACAGATACGCAGTATTTT
cdr3_aa: CASTGTEATDTQYF

d_call: .
v_call: TRBV20-1
j_call: TRBJ2-1
clone_size: few
cdr3_nt: TGCAGTGCTAGAGAGGGGGGGCCGAACAATGAGCAGTTCTTC
cdr3_aa: CSAREGGPNNEQFF

d_call: TRBD2
v_call: TRBV7-6
j_call: TRBJ2-1
clone_size: .
cdr3_nt: TGTGCCAGCAGTCTAGCGGGGGTCCTATACAATGAGCAGTTCTTC
cdr3_aa: CASSLAGVLYNEQFF

d_call: .
v_call: TRBV12-3/TRBV12-4
j_call: TRBJ2-3
clone_size: many
cdr3_nt: TGTGCCAGCAGTTTCCTGGGCACAGATACGCAGTATTTT
cdr3_aa: CASSFLGTDTQYF

d_call: .
v_call: TRBV3-1
j_call: TRBJ2-1
clone_size: .
cdr3_nt: TGTGCCAGCAGCCAAGACCGTCACAATGAGCAGTTCTTC
cdr3_aa: CASSQDRHNEQFF

d_call: .
v_call: TRBV11-2
j_call: TRBJ1-1
clone_size: few
cdr3_nt: TGTGCCAGCAGTAATAAGGCTCGGAACACTGAAGCTTTCTTT
cdr3_aa: CASSNKARNTEAFF

d_call: TRBD2
v_call: TRBV7-2
j_call: TRBJ2-1
clone_size: .
cdr3_nt: TGTGCCAGCAGCGCCTACGGGGGGAGGGCGTTCTTC
cdr3_aa: CASSAYGGRAFF

d_call: TRBD1
v_call: TRBV15
j_call: TRBJ2-7
clone_size: .
cdr3_nt: TGTGCCACCAGCAGGGGACAGGGGGCGGACGAGCAGTACTTC
cdr3_aa: CATSRGQGADEQYF

d_call: TRBD2
v_call: TRBV5-1
j_call: TRBJ2-3
clone_size: .
cdr3_nt: TGCGCCAGCAGCTTGGGGCTAGCGGGGCGCACAGATACGCAGTATTTT
cdr3_aa: CASSLGLAGRTDTQYF

d_call: .
v_call: TRBV12-3/TRBV12-4
j_call: TRBJ1-5
clone_size: many
cdr3_nt: TGTGCCAGCAGTTTACGGCAGAACAATCAGCCCCAGCATTTT
cdr3_aa: CASSLRQNNQPQHF

d_call: .
v_call: TRBV5-1
j_call: TRBJ2-2
clone_size: many
cdr3_nt: TGCGCCAGCAGCTTGACTACAAGGAACACCGGGGAGCTGTTTTTT
cdr3_aa: CASSLTTRNTGELFF

d_call: TRBD2
v_call: TRBV3-1
j_call: TRBJ2-3
clone_size: many
cdr3_nt: TGTGCCAGCAGCCAAGATCTCCGGGGGGGGGTAGATACGCAGTATTTT
cdr3_aa: CASSQDLRGGVDTQYF

d_call: .
v_call: TRBV29-1
j_call: TRBJ2-2
clone_size: few
cdr3_nt: TGCAGCGTTCGTCAGGGGCCCGGGGAGCTGTTTTTT
cdr3_aa: CSVRQGPGELFF

d_call: TRBD1
v_call: TRBV7-9
j_call: TRBJ1-4
clone_size: .
cdr3_nt: TGTGCCAGCAGCCCAGCACAGGGGTATAATGAAAAACTGTTTTTT
cdr3_aa: CASSPAQGYNEKLFF